These 17 T cell receptor beta chains share one sample of origin, sequenced in a study of shared clonotypes between healthy human individuals. TCRdb's table, derived via immunoSEQ multiplex PCR, lists solely in-frame clones and lacks some. Here the sample spans 1.5 million to 1.9 million clones, nearly 99% being singletons. The source material was naive CD4+ T cells sorted from blood. Subset here: CD45RA+ positively selected. The receptors here all came from a man younger than 40 in good health.

CDR3 nucleotides: TGCGCCAGCAGCCAAGGGGGACAGGGCTCCTACGAGCAGTACTTC. It is translated as CASSQGGQGSYEQYF. This chain connects TRBV4-3 to TRBJ2-7; 9 nucleotides agree with TRBD1. Germline CDR1 LGHNA, CDR2 YSLEER. Trimming at V came to 1 base and at J to 0 bases, leaving 1 base not matched to a gene. This CDR3 has 15 amino acids.

The gene calls are TRBV27 and TRBJ1-2; 7 bases agree with TRBD1. The trim removed 3 bases at V and 5 bases at J, leaving 24 bases unmatched. In germline, CDR1 is MNHEY, CDR2 SMNVEV (reference sequence). The CDR3 has 20 residues. This chain's CDR3 is CASSFQSPRWVGGAWYGYTF. The CDR3 DNA reads TGTGCCAGCAGTTTTCAATCCCCCCGTTGGGTAGGGGGCGCATGGTATGGCTACACCTTC.

The V and J genes are TRBV5-4 and TRBJ2-1, with 9 bases identical to TRBD2. The V and J ends lost 4 bases and 4 bases, in that order; junction bases with no gene match: 9. This CDR3 contains 16 residues. CDR1 SGHNT and CDR2 YYREEE come from the germline V gene (reference sequence). CDR3 amino acids: CASSLTPSGTYNEQFF. The CDR3 DNA follows: TGTGCCAGCAGCCTCACTCCTAGCGGGACTTACAATGAGCAGTTCTTC.

The J gene is TRBJ2-2, the V gene TRBV2, with 8 bases lining up with TRBD2. The germline gives CDR1 SNHLY, CDR2 FYNNEI. Germline trimming cut 1 base from V and 4 bases from J; bases unmatched to any gene: 5. The CDR3 totals 16 residues. As DNA, the CDR3 is TGTGCCAGCAGTGAAGAACTAGCGGCAACCACCGGGGAGCTGTTTTTT. Encoded protein: CASSEELAATTGELFF.

On this clone: This specimen includes other DNA sequences encoding the same CDR3. The chain carries TRBV7-9 and TRBJ2-1, with 14 bases fitting TRBD2. V shed 5 bases, J shed 3 bases, and the junction held 6 bases outside the gene matches. The CDR3 totals 17 residues. Per germline, CDR1 SEHNR and CDR2 FQNEAQ (reference sequence). CDR3: CASSLGGLAGVYNEQFF. The CDR3 DNA is TGTGCCAGCAGCCTAGGGGGACTAGCGGGAGTCTACAATGAGCAGTTCTTC.

This clone was counted a single time. The chain couples TRBV9 to TRBJ2-3; D gene ambiguous. The CDR3 runs 13 residues. The V end lost 4 bases, the J end lost 5 bases, and 11 bases lay between the germline ends. CDR1 and CDR2 (germline): SGDLS, YYNGEE. As DNA, the CDR3 is TGTGCCAGCAGCTCTAACTTGGGAGATACGCAGTATTTT. Translation: CASSSNLGDTQYF.

The gene calls are TRBV6-5 and TRBJ2-7, with TRBD2 matching over 12 bases. There are 14 residues in the CDR3. Losses at the gene ends were 6 bases for V and 2 bases for J; bases not matched to a gene: 2. Germline lookup yields CDR1 MNHEY and CDR2 SVGAGI. CDR3 region: CASRRTSGAYEQYF. In DNA form, the CDR3 reads TGTGCCAGCAGAAGGACTAGCGGGGCCTACGAGCAGTACTTC.

The chain uses TRBV30 and TRBJ1-3; D not certain. Trimming took off 4 bases at V and 1 base at J, with 20 bases between the two ends. CDR1 and CDR2 from the germline V gene are GTSNPN and SVGIG (reference sequence). The CDR3 covers 17 residues. The CDR3: CAWMPRWGSPSGNTIYF. The CDR3 DNA is TGTGCCTGGATGCCGAGGTGGGGATCACCGTCTGGAAACACCATATATTTT.

The chain joins TRBV14 to TRBJ1-2; no firm D call. The CDR3 runs to 14 residues. Trimming shortened V by 0 bases and J by 4 bases, and 9 bases separated the two germline ends. Germline V lookup: CDR1 SGHDN, CDR2 FVKESK. This CDR3 is CASSQDGPTYGYTF. The DNA for the CDR3 is TGTGCCAGCAGCCAAGATGGGCCCACCTATGGCTACACCTTC.

The chain couples TRBV7-3 to TRBJ1-1; 9 bases fit TRBD1. Looked up from germline, CDR1 is SGHTA and CDR2 is FQGTGA. This CDR3 contains 14 residues. V dropped 8 bases and J dropped 0; count of bases not matched to a gene: 4. DNA for the CDR3: TGTGCCAGCCGGGGACAGGGCTTGAACACTGAAGCTTTCTTT. It is translated as CASRGQGLNTEAFF.

The gene calls are TRBV27 and TRBJ2-7; 12 bases agree with TRBD2. The trim removed 5 bases at V and 1 base at J, leaving 12 bases unmatched. The CDR3 loop spans 18 amino acids. Germline V gene lookup returns CDR1 MNHEY and CDR2 SMNVEV (reference sequence). This CDR3 is CASSPTGLAGIGSYEQYF. For the CDR3, the DNA is TGTGCCAGCAGTCCCACCGGACTAGCGGGAATTGGGTCCTACGAGCAGTACTTC.

A single count supports this clone. The V call is TRBV29-1, the J call TRBJ1-4; D perhaps matches TRBD1 (6 bases). The germline V gene encodes CDR1 SQVTM and CDR2 ANQGSEA. Trimming stripped 7 bases from V and 8 bases from J, with 17 bases between. This CDR3 is 13 amino acids long. The CDR3 DNA reads TGCAGCGAGTTGGGGGGCCGGGGGGAAAAACTGTTTTTT. It codes for CSELGGRGEKLFF.

The chain links TRBV7-9 to TRBJ2-2; D gene uncertain. Germline CDR1 reads SEHNR; CDR2 reads FQNEAQ (reference sequence). Trimming took 5 bases from V and 0 from J, leaving 10 bases between them. This CDR3 has 15 amino acids. The CDR3 coding sequence is TGTGCCAGCAGCCACGACATCTCGAACACCGGGGAGCTGTTTTTT. Translated, it gives CASSHDISNTGELFF.

Turning to this clone: Other DNA sequences in the sample encode the same CDR3. The chain's CDR3 is CSARGAGELFF. The CDR3, as DNA: TGCAGTGCTCGAGGAGCCGGGGAGCTGTTTTTT. The V call is TRBV20-1, the J call TRBJ2-2; D remains ambiguous. The CDR3 contains 11 residues. Germline V gives CDR1 DFQATT, CDR2 SNEGSKA (reference sequence). V was trimmed by 5 bases and J by 6 bases, leaving 7 bases between them.

The rearrangement joins TRBV28 to TRBJ2-5, with D tentatively TRBD2 (6 bases). This CDR3 has 14 residues. Germline V CDR1 and CDR2: MDHEN, SYDVKM. V was shortened by 5 bases and J by 5 bases, with 15 bases between the two germline ends. CDR3 sequence reads: CASSHRTSLETQYF. CDR3 in DNA: TGTGCCAGCAGTCACAGAACTAGCCTTGAGACCCAGTACTTC.

As to this clone: The same CDR3 arises from other DNA sequences in this sample as well. This chain connects TRBV7-2 to TRBJ2-1, with TRBD2 identical over 9 bases. Germline CDR1 SGHTA, CDR2 FQGNSA. V lost 0 bases to trimming and J lost 7 bases; unmatched junction nucleotides: 1. The CDR3 length is 14 residues. The CDR3, as DNA: TGTGCCAGCAGCTTAGCTAGCGGGAGAAATGAGCAGTTCTTC. Protein sequence: CASSLASGRNEQFF. Full variable domain (rest looked up from reference TRBV7-2 and TRBJ2-1): GAGVSQSPSNKVTEKGKDVELRCDPISGHTALYWYRQSLGQGLEFLIYFQGNSAPDKSGLPSDRFSAERTGGSVSTLTIQRTQQEDSAVYLCASSLASGRNEQFFGPGTRLTVL.

CDR3 sequence (DNA): TGTGCCAGCAGCAGATCGGGTGCTAATGAAAAACTGTTTTTT. Protein product: CASSRSGANEKLFF. This chain links TRBV11-2 with TRBJ1-4, with D unresolved. This CDR3 has 14 residues. Trimming removed 5 bases from V and 3 bases from J, with 10 bases in between. The germline V gene has CDR1 SGHAT and CDR2 FQNNGV.